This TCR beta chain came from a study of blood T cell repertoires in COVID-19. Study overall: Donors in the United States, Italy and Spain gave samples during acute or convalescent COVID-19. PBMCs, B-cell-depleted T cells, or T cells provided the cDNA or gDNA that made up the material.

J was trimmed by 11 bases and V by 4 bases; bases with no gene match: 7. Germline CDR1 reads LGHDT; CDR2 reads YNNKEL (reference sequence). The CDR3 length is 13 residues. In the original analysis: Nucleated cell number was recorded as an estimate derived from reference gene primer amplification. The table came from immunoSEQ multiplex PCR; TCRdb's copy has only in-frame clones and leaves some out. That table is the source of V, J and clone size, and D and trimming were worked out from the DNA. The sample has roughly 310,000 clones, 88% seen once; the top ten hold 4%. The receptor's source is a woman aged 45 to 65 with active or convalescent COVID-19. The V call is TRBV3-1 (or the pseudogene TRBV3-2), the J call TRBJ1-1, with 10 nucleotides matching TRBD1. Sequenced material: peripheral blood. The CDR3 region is CASSRQGAISAFF. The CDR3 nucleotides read TGTGCCAGCAGCCGACAGGGGGCAATCAGCGCTTTCTTT.